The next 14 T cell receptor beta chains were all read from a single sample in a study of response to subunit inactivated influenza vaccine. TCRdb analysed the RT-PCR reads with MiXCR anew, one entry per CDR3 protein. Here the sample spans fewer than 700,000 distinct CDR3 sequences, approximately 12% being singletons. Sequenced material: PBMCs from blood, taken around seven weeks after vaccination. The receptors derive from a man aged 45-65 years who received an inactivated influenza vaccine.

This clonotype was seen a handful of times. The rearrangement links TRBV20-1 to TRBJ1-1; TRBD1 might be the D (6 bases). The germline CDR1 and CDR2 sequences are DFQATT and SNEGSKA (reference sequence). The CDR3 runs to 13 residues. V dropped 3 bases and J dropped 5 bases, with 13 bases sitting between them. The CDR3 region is CSARDGQGTEAFF. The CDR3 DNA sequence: TGCAGTGCTAGGGACGGCCAGGGGACTGAAGCTTTCTTT.

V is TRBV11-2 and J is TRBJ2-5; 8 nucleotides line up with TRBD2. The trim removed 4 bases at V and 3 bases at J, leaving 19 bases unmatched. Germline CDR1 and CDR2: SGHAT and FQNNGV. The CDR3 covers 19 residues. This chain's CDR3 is CASSSRSGAGGRGEETQYF. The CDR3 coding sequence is TGTGCCAGCAGCTCTAGGTCCGGGGCGGGAGGAAGAGGGGAAGAGACCCAGTACTTC.

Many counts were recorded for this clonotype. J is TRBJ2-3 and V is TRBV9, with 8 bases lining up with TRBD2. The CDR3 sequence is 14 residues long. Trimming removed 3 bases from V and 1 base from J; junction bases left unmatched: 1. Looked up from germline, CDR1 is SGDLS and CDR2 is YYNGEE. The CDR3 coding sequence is TGTGCCAGCAGCGCGGGGGGGGGCACAGATACGCAGTATTTT. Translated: CASSAGGGTDTQYF.

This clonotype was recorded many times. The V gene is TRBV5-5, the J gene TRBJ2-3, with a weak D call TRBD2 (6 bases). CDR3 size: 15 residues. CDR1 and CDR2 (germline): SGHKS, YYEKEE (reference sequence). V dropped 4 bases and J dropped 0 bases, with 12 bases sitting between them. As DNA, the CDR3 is TGTGCCAGCAGCCGGACTACAACTAGCACAGATACGCAGTATTTT. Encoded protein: CASSRTTTSTDTQYF.

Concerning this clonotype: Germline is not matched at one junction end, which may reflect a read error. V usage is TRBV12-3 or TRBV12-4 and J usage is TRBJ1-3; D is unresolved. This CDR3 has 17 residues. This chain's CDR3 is CASSLGIGARSGNTIYF. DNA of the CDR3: TGTGCCAGCAGCTTAGGGATAGGAGCCCGCTCTGGAAACACCATATATTTT.

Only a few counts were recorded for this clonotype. In DNA, the CDR3 is TGTGCCAGCAGCTTGACTAGCGGGATATACAATGAGCAGTTCTTC. As protein: CASSLTSGIYNEQFF. The chain employs TRBV7-9 and TRBJ2-1, with TRBD2 matching 11 bases. This CDR3 has 15 amino acids. The germline CDR1 and CDR2 sequences are SEHNR and FQNEAQ (reference sequence). The V segment lost 3 bases and the J segment 4 bases; nucleotides outside the gene matches: 2.

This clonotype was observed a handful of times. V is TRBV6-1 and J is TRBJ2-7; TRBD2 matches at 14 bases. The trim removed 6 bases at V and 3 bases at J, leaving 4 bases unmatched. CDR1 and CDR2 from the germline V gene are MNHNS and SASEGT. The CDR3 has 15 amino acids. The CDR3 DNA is TGTGCCAGCAGGGGACTAGCGGGGGAGTACTACGAGCAGTACTTC. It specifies CASRGLAGEYYEQYF.

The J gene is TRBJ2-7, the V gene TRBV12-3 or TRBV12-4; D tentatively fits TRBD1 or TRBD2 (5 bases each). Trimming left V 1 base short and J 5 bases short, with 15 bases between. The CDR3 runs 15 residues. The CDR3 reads CASSLGGWGSHEQYF. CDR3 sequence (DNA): TGTGCCAGCAGTTTAGGTGGCTGGGGGAGCCACGAGCAGTACTTC.

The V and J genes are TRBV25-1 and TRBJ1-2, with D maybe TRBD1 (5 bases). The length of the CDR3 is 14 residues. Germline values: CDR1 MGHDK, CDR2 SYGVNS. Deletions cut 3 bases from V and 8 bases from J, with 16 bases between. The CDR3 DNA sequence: TGTGCCAGCAGTGATTTAGGGGTTTTGGGCGGCTACACCTTC. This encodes CASSDLGVLGGYTF.

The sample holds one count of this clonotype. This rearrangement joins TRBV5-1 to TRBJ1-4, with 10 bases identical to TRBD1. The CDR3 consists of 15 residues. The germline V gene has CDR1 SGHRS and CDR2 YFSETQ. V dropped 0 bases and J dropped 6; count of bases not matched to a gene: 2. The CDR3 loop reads CASSLGGTGDEKLFF. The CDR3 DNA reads TGCGCCAGCAGCTTGGGCGGGACAGGGGATGAAAAACTGTTTTTT.

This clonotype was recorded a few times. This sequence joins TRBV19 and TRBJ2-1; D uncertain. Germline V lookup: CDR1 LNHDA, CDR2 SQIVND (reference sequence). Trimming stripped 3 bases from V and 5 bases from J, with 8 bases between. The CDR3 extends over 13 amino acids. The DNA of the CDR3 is TGTGCCAGTAGTATCATCCGAAACAATGAGCAGTTCTTC. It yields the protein CASSIIRNNEQFF.

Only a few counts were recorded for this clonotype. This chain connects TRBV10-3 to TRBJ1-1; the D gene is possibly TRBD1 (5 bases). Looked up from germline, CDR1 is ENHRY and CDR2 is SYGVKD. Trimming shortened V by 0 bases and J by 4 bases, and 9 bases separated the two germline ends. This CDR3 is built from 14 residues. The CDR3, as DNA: TGTGCCATCAGTGAGTCGATGGGGGTCACTGAAGCTTTCTTT. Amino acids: CAISESMGVTEAFF.

The CDR3 protein is CSVGGSREGEKLFF. The CDR3 DNA sequence: TGCAGCGTTGGAGGCAGCAGGGAGGGTGAAAAACTGTTTTTT. V is TRBV29-1 and J is TRBJ1-4, with D possibly being TRBD1 (5 bases). V lost 4 bases and J 7 bases, leaving 16 bases between the germline ends. Per the germline V gene, CDR1 is SQVTM and CDR2 is ANQGSEA. The CDR3 totals 14 residues.

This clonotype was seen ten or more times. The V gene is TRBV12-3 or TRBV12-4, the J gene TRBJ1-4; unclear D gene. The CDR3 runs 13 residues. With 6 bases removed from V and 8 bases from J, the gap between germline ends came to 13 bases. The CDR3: CASREDVREKLFF. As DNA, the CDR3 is TGTGCCAGCAGAGAGGATGTTCGCGAAAAACTGTTTTTT.